This entry lists 15 T cell receptor beta chains sequenced from one sample in a study of blood T cell repertoires in COVID-19. Generated by immunoSEQ multiplex PCR, the TCRdb table keeps only in-frame clones and is missing some. There are just over 95,000 clones in the sample; approximately 90% occur only once, and 15% lies in the top ten. Sequencing input: peripheral blood. The receptors stem from a human donor in a cohort sampled during active COVID-19.

CDR3 nucleotide sequence: TGTGCCAGCAGCTTAGAGGTTCAGGGAGGAGAGACCCAGTACTTC. Translated, it gives CASSLEVQGGETQYF. V and J are TRBV13 and TRBJ2-5; tentative D call: TRBD2 (6 bases). Germline-derived CDR1 and CDR2 are PRHDT and FYEKMQ (reference sequence). The germline V and J ends were trimmed by 1 base and 4 bases, with 13 bases remaining between them. The CDR3 extends over 15 amino acids.

The rearrangement links TRBV7-3 to TRBJ1-6; TRBD1 aligns across 7 bases. The CDR3 contains 14 residues. The germline CDR1 and CDR2 sequences are SGHTA and FQGTGA. V gave up 5 bases and J gave up 7 bases; unmatched junction bases: 5. The CDR3 bases are TGTGCCAGCAGCCCGGGACAGTCAAATTCACCCCTCCACTTT. Translation: CASSPGQSNSPLHF. Filled out from reference TRBV7-3 and TRBJ1-6, the complete variable domain reads GAGVSQTPSNKVTEKGKYVELRCDPISGHTALYWYRQSLGQGPEFLIYFQGTGAADDSGLPNDRFFAVRPEGSVSTLKIQRTERGDSAVYLCASSPGQSNSPLHFGNGTRLTVT.

This clone was found once. The chain couples TRBV7-2 to TRBJ2-3; 12 bases agree with TRBD2. The CDR3 is 17 amino acids. V lost 2 bases and J lost 0; bases outside the gene matches: 3. Germline CDR1 and CDR2: SGHTA and FQGNSA. CDR3 amino acids: CASSLRLAGGSTDTQYF. In DNA, the CDR3 is TGTGCCAGCAGCTTAAGGCTAGCGGGAGGGAGCACAGATACGCAGTATTTT.

The chain employs TRBV2 and TRBJ2-5; D gene ambiguous. Germline V gene data show CDR1 as SNHLY and CDR2 as FYNNEI. The V gene lost 4 bases and the J gene lost 3 bases, with 15 bases spanning the gap. There are 15 residues in the CDR3. Here the CDR3 reads CASSVINQLKETQYF. DNA for the CDR3: TGTGCCAGCAGTGTTATTAATCAACTGAAAGAGACCCAGTACTTC.

The chain recombines TRBV24-1 with TRBJ1-2; 9 bases line up with TRBD1. V was pared by 1 base and J by 6 bases, with 11 bases of the junction left unmatched. The V gene's germline CDR1 is KGHDR and CDR2 SFDVKD. The CDR3 runs 17 residues. The chain's CDR3 is CATSDFKGHRGLNGYTF. DNA of the CDR3: TGTGCCACCAGTGATTTTAAGGGGCACAGGGGGCTTAATGGCTACACCTTC.

The gene calls are TRBV4-2 and TRBJ2-1; 9 bases are a match to TRBD1. J gave up 6 bases and V 2 bases, and 5 bases lay outside the gene matches. This CDR3 has 15 residues. In germline, CDR1 is LGHNA, CDR2 YNFKEQ. DNA of the CDR3: TGTGCCAGCAGCCAAAGGACAGGGGCCGTCAATGAGCAGTTCTTC. This codes for CASSQRTGAVNEQFF.

The V and J genes are TRBV6-2 or TRBV6-3 and TRBJ2-1; 7 bases agree with TRBD2. Germline V gives CDR1 MNHEY, CDR2 SVGEGT. CDR3 length equals 14 residues. Trimming at V came to 5 bases and at J to 5 bases, leaving 6 bases not matched to a gene. CDR3 loop: CASSDEGGDNEQFF. CDR3 DNA sequence: TGTGCCAGCAGTGACGAGGGAGGGGACAATGAGCAGTTCTTC.

The chain recombines TRBV27 with TRBJ2-3; D is unclear. V was pared by 3 bases and J by 0 bases, with 4 bases between. From germline, CDR1 is MNHEY and CDR2 SMNVEV (reference sequence). CDR3 length: 13 residues. The CDR3, as DNA: TGTGCCAGCAGTTTCCATAGCACAGATACGCAGTATTTT. Protein sequence: CASSFHSTDTQYF.

This chain links TRBV6-5 with TRBJ2-1; tentatively, D is TRBD1 (5 bases). CDR1 is MNHEY, CDR2 SVGAGI, per germline. The V end was cut by 11 bases, the J end by 0 bases, with 11 bases between. The CDR3 loop spans 13 amino acids. CDR3 residues: CAPDRPSYNEQFF. Here the CDR3 DNA reads TGTGCCCCCGACAGACCCTCCTACAATGAGCAGTTCTTC.

The rearrangement uses TRBV4-1 and TRBJ2-5, with 15 bases identical to TRBD2. With V trimmed by 11 bases and J by 4 bases, 5 bases remained unmatched. The CDR3 loop spans 14 amino acids. CDR1 and CDR2 from the germline V gene are MGHRA and YSYEKL. The CDR3 nucleotides read TGCGCCTCAGGACTAGCGGGAGGGGGAGAGACCCAGTACTTC. The encoded protein is CASGLAGGGETQYF.

The sample holds a few counts of this clone. The rearrangement joins TRBV7-2 to TRBJ2-7, with no clear D. This CDR3 is 11 amino acids long. V was shortened by 5 bases and J by 3 bases, with 5 bases between the two germline ends. Germline CDR1 and CDR2: SGHTA and FQGNSA. The CDR3 sequence is CASSENYEQYF. CDR3 DNA: TGTGCCAGCAGCGAGAACTACGAGCAGTACTTC.

The chain combines TRBV4-1 with TRBJ2-3, with a possible D match to TRBD2 (6 bases). This CDR3 contains 15 residues. Germline V CDR1 and CDR2: MGHRA, YSYEKL. The germline V and J ends were trimmed by 4 bases and 1 base, with 12 bases remaining between them. CDR3 sequence (DNA): TGCGCCAGCAGCCCGGGGGTCGGAGGCACAGATACGCAGTATTTT. It codes for CASSPGVGGTDTQYF.

The chain recombines TRBV18 with TRBJ1-3; D uncertain. Trimming pared 1 base from V and 0 bases from J, leaving 7 bases between. CDR3 length: 15 amino acids. Germline CDR1 KGHSH, CDR2 LQKENI. CDR3 sequence: CASSPQSISGNTIYF. As DNA, the CDR3 is TGTGCCAGCTCACCACAATCAATCTCTGGAAACACCATATATTTT.

This rearrangement joins TRBV6-6 to TRBJ1-2; a weak D match, TRBD1 (6 bases). Germline V lookup: CDR1 MNHNY, CDR2 SVGAGI (reference sequence). Trimming pared 10 bases from V and 8 bases from J, leaving 20 bases between. The CDR3 spans 13 residues. In DNA form, the CDR3 reads TGTGCCACAATTTCGGACAGCTATGGCGGCTACACCTTC. Its translation: CATISDSYGGYTF.

The CDR3 nucleotides read TGCGCCAGCAGCCCGCGGCATGTTAGCGGCACAGATACGCAGTATTTT. Its translation is CASSPRHVSGTDTQYF. This chain joins TRBV4-1 and TRBJ2-3; TRBD2 might be the D (5 bases). V shed 4 bases and J shed 1 base, with 15 bases lying between them. The CDR3 contains 16 residues. CDR1 is MGHRA, CDR2 YSYEKL, per germline.